The present T cell receptor beta chain was sequenced within a study of glioma-infiltrating T cells after dendritic cell vaccination. The table came from immunoSEQ multiplex PCR; TCRdb's copy has only in-frame clones and leaves some out. The sample yields tens of thousands of clones, more than 90% seen once. This clone came up once. V lost 6 bases, J lost 4 bases, and 4 bases stayed unmatched. CDR1 and CDR2 (germline): WSHSY, SAAADI. The CDR3 length is 14 residues. The V and J genes are TRBV10-2 and TRBJ1-1; 11 bases agree with TRBD1. This specimen was blood, taken before dendritic cell vaccination. The TCR originated in a human donor with glioblastoma. CDR3 sequence reads: CASRQGQGATEAFF. The CDR3, as DNA: TGCGCCAGCAGGCAAGGACAGGGGGCCACTGAAGCTTTCTTT.